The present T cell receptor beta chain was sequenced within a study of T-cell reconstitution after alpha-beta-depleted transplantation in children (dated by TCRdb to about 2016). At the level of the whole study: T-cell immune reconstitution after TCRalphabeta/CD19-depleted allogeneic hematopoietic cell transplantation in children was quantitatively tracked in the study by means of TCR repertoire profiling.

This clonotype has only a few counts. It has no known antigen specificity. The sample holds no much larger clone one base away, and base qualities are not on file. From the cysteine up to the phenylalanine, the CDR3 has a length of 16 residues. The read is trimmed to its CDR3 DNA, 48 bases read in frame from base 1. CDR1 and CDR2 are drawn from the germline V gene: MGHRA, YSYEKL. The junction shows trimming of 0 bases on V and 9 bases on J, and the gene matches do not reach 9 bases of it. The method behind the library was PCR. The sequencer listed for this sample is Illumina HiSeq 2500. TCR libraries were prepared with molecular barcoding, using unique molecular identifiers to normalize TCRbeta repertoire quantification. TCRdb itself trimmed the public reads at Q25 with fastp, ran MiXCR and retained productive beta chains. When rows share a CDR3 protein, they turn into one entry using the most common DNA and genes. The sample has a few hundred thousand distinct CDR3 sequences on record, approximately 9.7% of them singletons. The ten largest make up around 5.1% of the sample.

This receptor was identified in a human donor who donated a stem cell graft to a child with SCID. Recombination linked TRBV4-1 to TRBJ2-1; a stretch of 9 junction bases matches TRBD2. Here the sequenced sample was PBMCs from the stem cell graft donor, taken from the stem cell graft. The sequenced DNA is TGCGCCAGCAGCCAAGAGCCTAGCGGGGTAGTTGGTGAGCAGTTCTTC. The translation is CASSQEPSGVVGEQFF.